This is a list of T cell receptor beta chains from one sample in a study of monozygotic twins with cystic fibrosis. Measured with immunoSEQ multiplex PCR; TCRdb has only the in-frame clones, and not every one. The sample includes 36,000 or so clones, approximately 90% of them seen just once. Sample: blood. These receptors all stem from a boy aged 2 to 9 with cystic fibrosis. Each CDR3 is given with its conserved first and last residue. D genes are given only for firm matches. For some rows the clone size is stated as once, few or many, or as a class when expanded; others skip it.

clone size,V gene,D gene,J gene,CDR3 DNA,CDR3 protein
NA,TRBV19,TRBD1,TRBJ2-7,TGTGCCAGTAGTACCTGGGACAGGGACCACGAGCAGTACTTC,CASSTWDRDHEQYF
NA,TRBV27,TRBD1,TRBJ1-1,TGTGCCAGCAGTTTATGGGCAGGGGGAAGCGCTTTCTTT,CASSLWAGGSAFF
few,TRBV7-9,NA,TRBJ2-7,TGTGCCAGCAGCTTGGAGTCCTACGAGCAGTACTTC,CASSLESYEQYF
NA,TRBV7-9,NA,TRBJ2-7,TGTGCCAGCAGTCAAAGGGGCGGGACAGCGTACTTC,CASSQRGGTAYF
once,TRBV2,TRBD2,TRBJ2-5,TGTGCCAGCAGTGAAGCTCGGGGGGAGATAGGGGAGACCCAGTACTTC,CASSEARGEIGETQYF
NA,TRBV13,TRBD1,TRBJ1-1,TGTGCCAGCAGCCCGGGACAGGTACGAGAAGCTTTCTTT,CASSPGQVREAFF
NA,TRBV29-1,NA,TRBJ1-3,TGCAGCGTTGTCCTGTCCTCTGGAAACACCATATATTTT,CSVVLSSGNTIYF
NA,TRBV7-4,NA,TRBJ2-3,TGTGCCAGCAGCTTAGGACTAGGGGCCCATAGCACAGATACGCAGTATTTT,CASSLGLGAHSTDTQYF
NA,TRBV27,TRBD1,TRBJ1-6,TGTGCCAGCAGGAGGGTAGGGACAGGGGGTATTGAATCACCCCTCCACTTT,CASRRVGTGGIESPLHF
NA,TRBV19,NA,TRBJ2-2,TGTGCCAGTAGTATAACCACAACCGGGGAGCTGTTTTTT,CASSITTTGELFF
NA,TRBV6-6,NA,TRBJ2-7,TGTGCCAGCAGTCCACTCTACGAGCAGTACTTC,CASSPLYEQYF
NA,TRBV6-1,NA,TRBJ1-2,TGTGCCAGCAGTGACTACCTGGGACGTGGCTACACCTTC,CASSDYLGRGYTF
few,TRBV2,NA,TRBJ2-1,TGTGCCAACCGAGACAACAATGAGCAGTTCTTC,CANRDNNEQFF
NA,TRBV9,TRBD1,TRBJ2-1,TGTGCCAGCAGCGTAGGGACCAGGGGGCCGTACAATGAGCAGTTCTTC,CASSVGTRGPYNEQFF
NA,TRBV27,NA,TRBJ2-1,TGTGCCAGCAGTTTACGACCGTACAATGAGCAGTTCTTC,CASSLRPYNEQFF